The present entry profiles one TCR beta chain with its context. Its antigen target is currently unknown. Base-call qualities are not available, and no considerably larger clone is one nucleotide away. One collaborating source in Seattle enrolled patients during active infection and followed them longitudinally through the course of disease. The collaborating institutions used their own protocols to collect whole blood in K2EDTA tubes. For TCRbeta analysis, collaborator samples were shipped as frozen whole blood, as isolated PBMCs, or as DNA extracted from either sample type. The sample belongs to a study of blood T cell repertoires in COVID-19 (dated by TCRdb to about 2020). Background on the whole study: The collaborator samples originated in the United States, Italy and Spain and spanned the acute and convalescent phases of COVID-19. Where available, HLA class I and class II types were obtained from metadata supplied by the sample provider rather than from assay-based typing. The repertoires were made available in a free public database intended to serve as a resource for research on the immune response to SARS-CoV-2. The samples were drawn from the first 160 participants of the ongoing ImmuneRACE study and from 1,254 subjects provided by 6 global collaborators. The dataset comprised deeply sampled blood TCRbeta repertoires from subjects exposed to, actively infected with, or recovered from COVID-19. The material from the prospective study consisted of cDNA or gDNA derived from T cells, B-cell-depleted T cells, or PBMCs. Sample metadata almost always included a de-identified subject ID, COVID-19 status, age in years and sex.

Overall study results and their limits: How much clinical and demographic metadata was included differed by source and by participant, and the metadata was provided uncurated.

The immunoSEQ Assay, a bias-controlled multiplex PCR, was used to amplify TCRbeta CDR3 regions from genomic DNA. As for the original processing: Nucleated cell counts per sample were estimated from amplification of reference gene primers within the assay. To quantify the absolute abundance of each unique TCRbeta CDR3 rearrangement, sequence reads were collapsed and filtered. For each sample, productive Simpson clonality was calculated by taking the square root of Simpson's diversity index across productive rearrangements. TCRdb retrieved this table from immuneACCESS and kept in-frame rearrangements only. Not all clones are present; in checked studies, unresolved V genes account for under half, and no reason is known for the remainder. That table furnishes V, J and clone size, whereas the DNA furnished D and trimming. The sample table contains about 130,000 clones; only one count was recorded for about 88% of them. About 4.6% of the sample is in the top ten clones.

Sequencing was performed on peripheral blood. This clonotype was sampled from a man in his sixties with COVID-19, enrolled during active disease.

This receptor has the CDR3 CASTLTFTGGNQPQHF. The nucleotide sequence reads as follows: TGTGCCAGCACCCTTACTTTTACAGGGGGCAATCAGCCCCAGCATTTT. The chain couples TRBV2 to TRBJ1-5; 7 of the junction bases match TRBD1. V has 7 bases trimmed and J has 2 bases trimmed; junction bases matching no gene number 11. The CDR3, from cysteine to phenylalanine, totals 16 residues. Only the CDR3 region is kept as DNA, spanning 48 bases read in frame from base 1. In the germline V gene, CDR1 corresponds to SNHLY and CDR2 to FYNNEI.